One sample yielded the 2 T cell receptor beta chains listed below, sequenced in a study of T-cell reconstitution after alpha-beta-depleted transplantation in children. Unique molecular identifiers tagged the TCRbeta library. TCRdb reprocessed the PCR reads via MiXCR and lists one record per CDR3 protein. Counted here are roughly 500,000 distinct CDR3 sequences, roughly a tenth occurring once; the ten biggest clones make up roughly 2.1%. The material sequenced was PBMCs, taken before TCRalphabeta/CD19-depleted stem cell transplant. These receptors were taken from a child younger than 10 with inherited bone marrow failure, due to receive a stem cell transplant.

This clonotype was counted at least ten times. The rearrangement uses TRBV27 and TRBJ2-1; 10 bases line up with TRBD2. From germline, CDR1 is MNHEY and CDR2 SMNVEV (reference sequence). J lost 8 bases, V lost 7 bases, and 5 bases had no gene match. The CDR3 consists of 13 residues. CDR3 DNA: TGTGCCAGCACTAGCGGGAGTAGGGATGAGCAGTTCTTC. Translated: CASTSGSRDEQFF.

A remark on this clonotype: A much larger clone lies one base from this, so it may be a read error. Written as DNA, the CDR3 is TGTGCCAGCAGCCAAGGCCAGGTTCCTAAAGAAAAACTGTTTTTT. It translates to CASSQGQVPKEKLFF. This chain links TRBV4-2 with TRBJ1-4; no firm D call. The CDR3 runs 15 residues. The germline CDR1 and CDR2 sequences are LGHNA and YNFKEQ.